Listed here are 9 T cell receptor beta chains from one sample, sequenced in a study of blood T cell repertoires in COVID-19. Some clones are missing from TCRdb's copy, which holds only in-frame ones; the method was immunoSEQ multiplex PCR. The top ten clones hold 2% to 3% of a sample with around 200,000 clones, approximately 87% of them seen once. The sample comprised peripheral blood. The receptors come from a man aged 40-49 years with active or convalescent COVID-19.

The chain links TRBV11-2 to TRBJ2-5; 9 nucleotides agree with TRBD2. This CDR3 spans 19 amino acids. Germline values: CDR1 SGHAT, CDR2 FQNNGV. V trimming: 1 base; J trimming: 2 bases; junction bases outside the gene matches: 14. CDR3 coding DNA: TGTGCCAGCAGCTTAGCCCCTTATCGGGCTAGCGGGGTACAAGAGACCCAGTACTTC. Protein product: CASSLAPYRASGVQETQYF.

This clone was seen a single time. At one end the junction does not follow the germline gene, possibly because of a read error. This CDR3 is CATSDFKGGALFF. The CDR3 DNA is TGTGCCACCAGTGATTTCAAGGGTGGGGCGCTGTTTTTT. The chain has TRBV24-1 and TRBJ2-2; TRBD1 might be the D (5 bases). The CDR3 runs 13 residues. The germline gives CDR1 KGHDR, CDR2 SFDVKD.

The V gene is TRBV6-5, the J gene TRBJ2-5; a possible D gene is TRBD2 (6 bases). Germline V gene sequence: CDR1 MNHEY, CDR2 SVGAGI. The CDR3 length is 13 residues. V was cut by 6 bases and J by 5 bases, with 13 bases left in between. CDR3 coding DNA: TGTGCCAGCAGGGAGGGGTCTTGGGAGACCCAGTACTTC. Its translation: CASREGSWETQYF.

The chain combines TRBV4-3 with TRBJ2-1, with 11 positions matching TRBD2. This CDR3 is built from 17 residues. With V trimmed by 3 bases and J by 3 bases, 7 bases remained unmatched. In germline, CDR1 is LGHNA, CDR2 YSLEER. CDR3 sequence (DNA): TGCGCCAGCAGCCACTATAGCGGGGGGGTTCTCTACAATGAGCAGTTCTTC. This encodes CASSHYSGGVLYNEQFF.

V is TRBV5-1 and J is TRBJ1-1; D uncertain. Between the trimmed V and J ends, which lost 1 base and 4 bases, there was a span of 11 bases. This CDR3 is 14 amino acids long. The germline V gene has CDR1 SGHRS and CDR2 YFSETQ. CDR3 sequence (DNA): TGCGCCAGCAGCTTGAGAGGGTTCCGCACTGAAGCTTTCTTT. It codes for CASSLRGFRTEAFF.

The gene calls are TRBV2 and TRBJ1-1; TRBD1 matches at 7 bases. The germline gives CDR1 SNHLY, CDR2 FYNNEI. The trim removed 5 bases at V and 2 bases at J, leaving 5 bases unmatched. There are 14 residues in the CDR3. CDR3 region: CASSPQGTNTEAFF. The CDR3 DNA is TGTGCCAGCAGTCCACAGGGGACCAACACTGAAGCTTTCTTT.

The chain has TRBV23-1 and TRBJ2-5; 9 bases align to TRBD2. TRBV23-1 is reported as an ORF; its role is uncertain. V lost 0 bases to trimming and J lost 5 bases; unmatched junction nucleotides: 13. This CDR3 region has 18 residues. CDR3 bases: TGCGCCAGCAGTCAATCCCGCGGGGGGGCGATTACAGGGGAGACCCAGTACTTC. Encoded protein: CASSQSRGGAITGETQYF.

This clone came up once. V is TRBV30 and J is TRBJ2-5; TRBD2 matches at 12 bases. The V and J ends lost 1 base and 0 bases, in that order; junction bases with no gene match: 9. Germline V gene sequence: CDR1 GTSNPN, CDR2 SVGIG (reference sequence). The CDR3 length is 18 residues. The CDR3 nucleotides read TGTGCCTGGAGTGCCTCTCGACTAGCGGGGGAATACCAAGAGACCCAGTACTTC. The encoded protein is CAWSASRLAGEYQETQYF.

The chain uses TRBV19 and TRBJ2-6; TRBD2 might be the D (5 bases). The CDR3 loop spans 15 amino acids. Germline CDR1 is LNHDA and CDR2 is SQIVND (reference sequence). Trimming removed 7 bases from V and 4 bases from J, with 14 bases in between. CDR3 sequence reads: CASTLGVPGANVLTF. In nucleotides, the CDR3 is TGTGCCAGTACCCTCGGGGTCCCCGGGGCCAACGTCCTGACTTTC. The variable domain in full, completed from reference TRBV19 and TRBJ2-6, reads DGGITQSPKYLFRKEGQNVTLSCEQNLNHDAMYWYRQDPGQGLRLIYYSQIVNDFQKGDIAEGYSVSREKKESFPLTVTSAQKNPTAFYLCASTLGVPGANVLTFGAGSRLTVL.